The clone carrying this T cell receptor beta chain has more than one count but fewer than ten. The sample is drawn from a study of T cell changes during pregnancy in multiple sclerosis. The germline V and J ends were trimmed by 9 bases and 3 bases, with 17 bases remaining between them. CDR1 is MNHEY and CDR2 is SVGAGI in the germline V gene. CDR3 length: 14 residues. Method: immunoSEQ multiplex PCR; TCRdb's copy keeps in-frame clones and lacks some. The repertoire holds approximately 93,000 clones, with about 91% as singletons. Sequencing was performed on peripheral blood, taken in the first trimester of pregnancy. The V and J genes are TRBV6-5 and TRBJ1-2; possible D gene TRBD1, 6 bases. The TCR originated in a female donor in good health, enrolled as a control in a pregnancy study. The DNA for the CDR3 is TGTGCCAGTCGCCCTGGGGGCCAGTACTATGGCTACACCTTC. This sequence encodes CASRPGGQYYGYTF.